A single T cell receptor (beta chain) is shown here with its context. What this receptor recognizes is not known. The record has no base qualities; no much larger clone is one base away. In Seattle, one collaborating source enrolled patients while the infection was active and tracked those patients longitudinally over the course of disease. Each collaborating institution followed its own protocols to collect whole blood in K2EDTA tubes. For TCRbeta analysis, collaborator samples were shipped as frozen whole blood, as isolated PBMCs, or as DNA extracted from either sample type. The sample is drawn from a study of blood T cell repertoires in COVID-19 (dated by TCRdb to the early 2020s). Some background on the complete study: Samples covering the acute and convalescent phases of COVID-19 were provided by collaborators in the United States, Italy and Spain. The prospective study material was composed of cDNA or gDNA derived from T cells, B-cell-depleted T cells, or PBMCs. Subjects who had been exposed to COVID-19, were actively infected with it, or had recovered from it provided the deeply sampled blood TCRbeta repertoires that made up the dataset. The repertoires were released in a freely available public database meant as a resource for research on the immune response to SARS-CoV-2. Samples were obtained from the ongoing ImmuneRACE study (first 160 participants) and from some 1,200 subjects provided by 6 global collaborators. Nearly every sample came with metadata listing a de-identified subject ID, COVID-19 status, age in years and sex. Where HLA class I and class II types were available, the types were taken from metadata supplied by the sample provider, not from assay-based typing. Broader findings and caveats from the paper: The quantity of clinical and demographic metadata differed by source and by participant and was supplied without curation.

The immunoSEQ Assay, a bias-controlled multiplex PCR, was used to amplify TCRbeta CDR3 regions from genomic DNA. On the study's bioinformatics: The number of nucleated cells in each sample was estimated by amplification of reference gene primers within the assay. To quantify the absolute abundance of each unique TCRbeta CDR3 rearrangement, sequence reads were collapsed and filtered. For each sample, productive Simpson clonality was calculated as the square root of Simpson's diversity index across productive rearrangements. In its TCRdb copy, this immuneACCESS table keeps in-frame sequences only and misses some clones. Where compared with another copy, unresolved V genes explain less than half of these, and the others have no known cause. V, J and clone size are those of that table, while D and trimming were read from the DNA. The sample data list roughly 150,000 clones, and around 79% of these were observed just once. Of the sample, around 8.1% falls within the top ten clones.

V is pruned by 10 bases and J by 4 bases, leaving 6 bases of the junction without a gene match. The CDR3 goes from the cysteine to the valine over 13 residues. The only DNA kept is the CDR3, 39 bases in frame from the first base. CDR1 LNHDA and CDR2 SQIVND were looked up in the germline V gene (reference sequence). The origin of this receptor is a woman in her fifties or sixties with COVID-19, enrolled during active disease. The rearranged chain carries TRBV19 and TRBJ2-7; TRBD2 matches 11 bases in the middle. The sample taken for sequencing was peripheral blood. The bases read TGTGCCACCTCCCTAGCGGGGGGTTACGAGCAGTACGTC. Its coded protein is CATSLAGGYEQYV.